One sample yielded the 28 T cell receptor beta chains listed below, sequenced in a study of blood T cell repertoires in COVID-19. Only in-frame clones appear in the TCRdb table, and some are missing; sequencing was by immunoSEQ multiplex PCR. The sample includes about 120,000 clones, 70% to 90% of them seen just once. Sequencing was done on a sample of peripheral blood. The receptors were gathered from a woman over 75 with acute or convalescent COVID-19.

This chain connects TRBV7-2 to TRBJ1-6; D gene ambiguous. The CDR3 loop spans 14 amino acids. Per germline, CDR1 SGHTA and CDR2 FQGNSA. Trimming took 5 bases from V and 10 from J, leaving 15 bases between them. The CDR3 DNA sequence: TGTGCCAGCAGCCTATTGAGGGAGCGGTCACCCCTCCACTTT. Its translation is CASSLLRERSPLHF.

This chain uses TRBV2 with TRBJ1-4; perhaps TRBD1 as D (5 bases). The ends were cut back, 2 bases at V and 7 bases at J, with 14 bases in the middle. Looked up from germline, CDR1 is SNHLY and CDR2 is FYNNEI. CDR3 size: 15 residues. This CDR3 reads CASSETGVPGEKLFF. The CDR3 region has the DNA TGTGCCAGCAGTGAAACAGGCGTTCCCGGTGAAAAACTGTTTTTT.

The chain uses TRBV11-2 and TRBJ1-1; tentatively, D is TRBD1 (5 bases). CDR1 and CDR2 (germline): SGHAT, FQNNGV. The CDR3 runs to 17 residues. Trimming took off 1 base at V and 0 bases at J, with 15 bases between the two ends. For the CDR3, the DNA is TGTGCCAGCAGCTTAGGGGCTAACAGGATCCTGAACACTGAAGCTTTCTTT. Its protein product is CASSLGANRILNTEAFF. The full variable domain, rest sourced from reference TRBV11-2 and TRBJ1-1, is EAGVAQSPRYKIIEKRQSVAFWCNPISGHATLYWYQQILGQGPKLLIQFQNNGVVDDSQLPKDRFSAERLKGVDSTLKIQPAKLEDSAVYLCASSLGANRILNTEAFFGQGTRLTVV.

This clone showed up just once. The chain links TRBV18 to TRBJ1-6; a possible D gene is TRBD1 (6 bases). V was trimmed by 4 bases and J by 5 bases, leaving 9 bases between them. Germline lookup yields CDR1 KGHSH and CDR2 LQKENI. The CDR3 extends over 14 amino acids. The DNA of the CDR3 is TGTGCCAGCTCACGAGGGGGGGATAATTCACCCCTCCACTTT. Translation gives CASSRGGDNSPLHF. Together with reference TRBV18 and TRBJ1-6, the CDR3 gives the full variable domain: NAGVMQNPRHLVRRRGQEARLRCSPMKGHSHVYWYRQLPEEGLKFMVYLQKENIIDESGMPKERFSAEFPKEGPSILRIQQVVRGDSAAYFCASSRGGDNSPLHFGNGTRLTVT.

The rearrangement joins TRBV7-2 to TRBJ1-3; D not certain. The germline CDR1 and CDR2 sequences are SGHTA and FQGNSA. Trimming left V 2 bases short and J 8 bases short, with 19 bases between. The CDR3 spans 16 residues. CDR3 nucleotides: TGTGCCAGCAGCTTAATAGGAGGCTGGAGAGGACACACCATATATTTT. Protein product: CASSLIGGWRGHTIYF.

V gene TRBV7-9 combines with J gene TRBJ2-2; D may be TRBD2 (6 bases). Germline V gene sequence: CDR1 SEHNR, CDR2 FQNEAQ (reference sequence). The V and J ends lost 0 bases and 1 base respectively, with 9 bases between them. This CDR3 contains 16 residues. The CDR3 coding sequence is TGTGCCAGCAGCTTAGCCTCCGGGGGGAACACCGGGGAGCTGTTTTTT. It codes for CASSLASGGNTGELFF. Together with reference TRBV7-9 and TRBJ2-2, the CDR3 gives the full variable domain: DTGVSQNPRHKITKRGQNVTFRCDPISEHNRLYWYRQTLGQGPEFLTYFQNEAQLEKSRLLSDRFSAERPKGSFSTLEIQRTEQGDSAMYLCASSLASGGNTGELFFGEGSRLTVL.

The chain is built from TRBV5-4 and TRBJ2-5; perhaps TRBD2 as D (7 bases). Trimming shortened V by 5 bases and J by 3 bases, and 17 bases separated the two germline ends. This CDR3 comprises 15 residues. Germline lookup yields CDR1 SGHNT and CDR2 YYREEE (reference sequence). The CDR3 region is CASRGGGRQEETQYF. The CDR3 DNA reads TGTGCCAGCAGAGGGGGGGGACGGCAGGAAGAGACCCAGTACTTC. The full variable domain, its missing parts supplied by reference TRBV5-4 and TRBJ2-5, is ETGVTQSPTHLIKTRGQQVTLRCSSQSGHNTVSWYQQALGQGPQFIFQYYREEENGRGNFPPRFSGLQFPNYSSELNVNALELDDSALYLCASRGGGRQEETQYFGPGTRLLVL.

The rearrangement links TRBV19 to TRBJ1-5, with 10 bases aligning to TRBD1. Germline CDR1 is LNHDA and CDR2 is SQIVND (reference sequence). J gave up 6 bases and V 8 bases, and 13 bases lay outside the gene matches. This CDR3 is built from 16 residues. The CDR3 here is CASHPGDRGWGQPQHF. DNA for the CDR3: TGTGCCAGTCACCCCGGGGACAGGGGATGGGGTCAGCCCCAGCATTTT. Looking up the rest from reference TRBV19 and TRBJ1-5 gives the full variable domain: DGGITQSPKYLFRKEGQNVTLSCEQNLNHDAMYWYRQDPGQGLRLIYYSQIVNDFQKGDIAEGYSVSREKKESFPLTVTSAQKNPTAFYLCASHPGDRGWGQPQHFGDGTRLSIL.

The chain couples TRBV18 to TRBJ1-4; the match to TRBD1 covers 7 bases. In germline, CDR1 is KGHSH, CDR2 LQKENI. J was trimmed by 8 bases and V by 4 bases; bases with no gene match: 10. The CDR3 is 15 amino acids. The CDR3 sequence is CASSLPGQPQEKLFF. The CDR3 coding sequence is TGTGCCAGCTCACTACCGGGACAGCCTCAAGAAAAACTGTTTTTT.

This chain uses TRBV11-2 with TRBJ2-7; the D gene is possibly TRBD2 (5 bases). The germline CDR1 and CDR2 sequences are SGHAT and FQNNGV. Deletions cut 1 base from V and 9 bases from J, with 19 bases between. CDR3 length: 15 residues. CDR3: CASSLARGGPQVQYF. In DNA, the CDR3 is TGTGCCAGCAGCTTAGCCAGAGGAGGTCCTCAGGTGCAGTACTTC.

The rearrangement uses TRBV15 and TRBJ1-6; a possible D gene is TRBD1 (5 bases). Germline lookup yields CDR1 LNHNV and CDR2 YYDKDF (reference sequence). The CDR3 extends over 13 amino acids. Between the trimmed V and J ends, which lost 0 bases and 18 bases, there was a span of 15 bases. This CDR3 reads CATSRDTVGDYHF. The CDR3, as DNA: TGTGCCACCAGCAGAGATACGGTAGGGGACTACCACTTT.

The chain employs TRBV6-5 and TRBJ1-5; D perhaps matches TRBD1 (6 bases). Trimming took off 5 bases at V and 4 bases at J, with 9 bases between the two ends. Germline CDR1 MNHEY, CDR2 SVGAGI. CDR3 length: 13 amino acids. CDR3 sequence reads: CASSITGNQPQHF. DNA for the CDR3: TGTGCCAGCAGTATTACAGGGAATCAGCCCCAGCATTTT.

Only a few counts were recorded for this clone. The chain links TRBV28 to TRBJ1-5, with 9 bases matching TRBD1. Unmatched junction bases numbered 7, after V lost 6 bases and J lost 4 bases. Germline CDR1 is MDHEN and CDR2 is SYDVKM. The CDR3 runs 15 residues. CDR3 sequence reads: CASSLVQGANQPQHF. The DNA of the CDR3 is TGTGCCAGCAGCTTGGTACAGGGGGCGAATCAGCCCCAGCATTTT.

This sequence joins TRBV5-8 and TRBJ2-5; 7 bases agree with TRBD2. Germline values: CDR1 SGHTS, CDR2 YDEGEE. The trim removed 4 bases at V and 6 bases at J, leaving 15 bases unmatched. The CDR3 extends over 16 amino acids. The CDR3: CASSLDVGGRGKTQYF. CDR3 coding DNA: TGTGCCAGCAGCCTGGACGTCGGGGGGAGAGGAAAGACCCAGTACTTC.

The chain carries TRBV29-1 and TRBJ2-3, with 13 bases lining up with TRBD2. CDR1 SQVTM and CDR2 ANQGSEA come from the germline V gene. The CDR3 runs to 13 residues. The V gene end was trimmed by 4 bases and the J gene end by 5 bases; junction bases not matched to a gene: 0. CDR3 in DNA: TGCAGCGTTGGGACTAGCGGGGGAGATACGCAGTATTTT. This codes for CSVGTSGGDTQYF.

The rearrangement joins TRBV19 to TRBJ1-5; D may be TRBD1 (6 bases). From germline, CDR1 is LNHDA and CDR2 SQIVND (reference sequence). The CDR3 is 13 amino acids. V lost 6 bases and J lost 5, with 11 bases in between. The CDR3 loop reads CASRDRRDQPQHF. Here the CDR3 DNA reads TGTGCCAGTAGAGACAGGCGGGATCAGCCCCAGCATTTT.

The chain combines TRBV19 with TRBJ2-1, with 12 bases matching TRBD2. The germline gives CDR1 LNHDA, CDR2 SQIVND (reference sequence). With 4 bases clipped from V and 8 bases from J, the junction kept 9 bases outside the gene matches. This CDR3 region has 16 residues. The DNA for the CDR3 is TGTGCCAGTAGTACATCTAGCGGGAGGGCCAGGGATGAGCAGTTCTTC. This translates into CASSTSSGRARDEQFF. The full variable domain, completed using reference TRBV19 and TRBJ2-1, is DGGITQSPKYLFRKEGQNVTLSCEQNLNHDAMYWYRQDPGQGLRLIYYSQIVNDFQKGDIAEGYSVSREKKESFPLTVTSAQKNPTAFYLCASSTSSGRARDEQFFGPGTRLTVL.

The chain employs TRBV2 and TRBJ2-5; maybe TRBD1 (6 bases). Germline CDR1 reads SNHLY; CDR2 reads FYNNEI. CDR3 size: 13 residues. V was shortened by 6 bases and J by 5 bases, with 13 bases between the two germline ends. The CDR3 is CASSHRDRETQYF. For the CDR3, the DNA is TGTGCCAGCAGCCACAGGGATCGGGAGACCCAGTACTTC.

In its sample, this clone was seen once. The rearrangement joins TRBV6-1 to TRBJ2-4, with D perhaps TRBD1 (5 bases). Germline V gene sequence: CDR1 MNHNS, CDR2 SASEGT. This CDR3 has 18 residues. Trimming shortened V by 2 bases and J by 7 bases, and 24 bases separated the two germline ends. The CDR3: CASSEIAGISIGANIQYF. For the CDR3, the DNA is TGTGCCAGCAGTGAAATTGCAGGGATCTCTATAGGTGCTAACATTCAGTACTTC.

The chain uses TRBV3-1 (or the pseudogene TRBV3-2) and TRBJ2-1, with 7 bases fitting TRBD2. Germline V lookup: CDR1 LGHDT, CDR2 YNNKEL (reference sequence). The CDR3 totals 13 residues. With 3 bases clipped from V and 7 bases from J, the junction kept 3 bases outside the gene matches. The CDR3 protein is CASSQPSGNEQFF. In nucleotides, the CDR3 is TGTGCCAGCAGCCAGCCTAGCGGAAATGAGCAGTTCTTC.

The rearrangement uses TRBV2 and TRBJ1-6, with 9 nucleotides matching TRBD1. J was trimmed by 10 bases and V by 1 base; bases with no gene match: 8. The CDR3 has 16 amino acids. CDR1 is SNHLY, CDR2 FYNNEI, per germline. The CDR3: CASSEGLGTGRSPLHF. For the CDR3, the DNA is TGTGCCAGCAGTGAAGGCTTAGGGACAGGGAGGTCACCCCTCCACTTT.

The CDR3 region has the DNA TGTGCCAGCACAGGGTACTATGGCTACACCTTC. Translated: CASTGYYGYTF. The gene calls are TRBV6-5 and TRBJ1-2; possibly TRBD1 for D (5 bases). Germline CDR1 is MNHEY and CDR2 is SVGAGI. The V gene lost 7 bases and the J gene lost 3 bases, with 6 bases spanning the gap. CDR3 length equals 11 residues.

The V and J genes are TRBV28 and TRBJ1-6, with 7 bases identical to TRBD1. The germline CDR1 and CDR2 sequences are MDHEN and SYDVKM. Germline trimming cut 6 bases from V and 4 bases from J; bases unmatched to any gene: 6. This CDR3 has 15 amino acids. This CDR3 is CASSPPGQYNSPLHF. The CDR3 nucleotides are TGTGCCAGCAGCCCCCCGGGACAGTATAATTCACCCCTCCACTTT. Looking up the rest from reference TRBV28 and TRBJ1-6 gives the full variable domain: DVKVTQSSRYLVKRTGEKVFLECVQDMDHENMFWYRQDPGLGLRLIYFSYDVKMKEKGDIPEGYSVSREKKERFSLILESASTNQTSMYLCASSPPGQYNSPLHFGNGTRLTVT.

The chain uses TRBV5-6 and TRBJ2-5; maybe TRBD2 (6 bases). The CDR3 is 15 residues long. Germline V gene lookup returns CDR1 SGHDT and CDR2 YYEEEE. Trimming took off 4 bases at V and 3 bases at J, with 16 bases between the two ends. Here the CDR3 reads CASSPLGRLEETQYF. The CDR3 nucleotides read TGTGCCAGCAGCCCCCTCGGGAGACTAGAAGAGACCCAGTACTTC.

J is TRBJ1-2 and V is TRBV12-3 or TRBV12-4; possible D gene TRBD1, 5 bases. The CDR3 totals 13 residues. The V end lost 6 bases, the J end lost 2 bases, and 10 bases lay between the germline ends. The CDR3 sequence: CASSPGLNYGYTF. CDR3 bases: TGTGCCAGCAGCCCGGGACTGAACTATGGCTACACCTTC.

The rearrangement links TRBV20-1 to TRBJ1-1; tentatively, D is TRBD1 (5 bases). CDR3 size: 13 residues. Germline V lookup: CDR1 DFQATT, CDR2 SNEGSKA (reference sequence). The V and J ends lost 3 bases and 8 bases respectively, with 16 bases between them. This chain's CDR3 is CSASGALLSEAFF. The CDR3 nucleotides read TGCAGTGCTAGTGGGGCCCTCCTATCCGAAGCTTTCTTT.

V is TRBV6-5 and J is TRBJ1-6; D not resolved. V was cut by 7 bases and J by 10 bases, with 17 bases left in between. Looked up from germline, CDR1 is MNHEY and CDR2 is SVGAGI. The length of the CDR3 is 14 residues. CDR3 loop: CASMTEILRSPLHF. The CDR3 DNA reads TGTGCCAGCATGACTGAAATTTTGAGATCACCCCTCCACTTT.

The chain has TRBV5-1 and TRBJ2-3, with D tentatively TRBD1 (5 bases). Germline V gene data show CDR1 as SGHRS and CDR2 as YFSETQ. Between the trimmed V and J ends, which lost 0 bases and 3 bases, there was a span of 11 bases. The length of the CDR3 is 15 residues. CDR3 sequence reads: CASSLAAGWTDTQYF. Here the CDR3 DNA reads TGCGCCAGCAGCTTGGCGGCAGGGTGGACAGATACGCAGTATTTT. The variable domain in full, completed from reference TRBV5-1 and TRBJ2-3, reads KAGVTQTPRYLIKTRGQQVTLSCSPISGHRSVSWYQQTPGQGLQFLFEYFSETQRNKGNFPGRFSGRQFSNSRSEMNVSTLELGDSALYLCASSLAAGWTDTQYFGPGTRLTVL.